These 12 T cell receptor beta chains came from one sample sequenced in a study of T cells in Graves' hyperthyroidism and ophthalmopathy. Regions amplified from RNA transcripts were the TCR beta CDR3 regions. TCR CDR3 underwent first-round RT-PCR with the HTBI primer set. TCRdb recomputed calls from the multiplex PCR reads with MiXCR, one row per CDR3 protein. The data contain about 660,000 distinct CDR3 sequences, 45% of them singletons. Sequencing was done on a sample of peripheral blood or thyroid tissue (not recorded which). Receptor source: an adult man with Graves' disease, either hyperthyroidism or ophthalmopathy (not recorded which).

This chain's CDR3 is CASPLTGEGYEQYF. The DNA of the CDR3 is TGTGCTAGTCCCTTGACAGGGGAGGGCTACGAGCAGTACTTC. The chain has TRBV2 and TRBJ2-7, with a possible D match to TRBD1 (8 bases). Germline V gives CDR1 SNHLY, CDR2 FYNNEI. CDR3 length: 14 residues.

CDR3 sequence (DNA): TGTGCCAGCAGCTTGAGGCACCTCGGGGACAGGGACGACACTGAAGCTTTCTTT. The encoded protein is CASSLRHLGDRDDTEAFF. This chain connects TRBV5-5 to TRBJ1-1; TRBD1 aligns across 9 bases. The CDR3 runs to 18 residues. CDR1 is SGHKS and CDR2 is YYEKEE in the germline V gene (reference sequence). V lost 1 base and J lost 3; bases outside the gene matches: 13.

The chain employs TRBV7-6 and TRBJ2-6; 10 nucleotides agree with TRBD2. Germline V gene lookup returns CDR1 SGHVS and CDR2 FNYEAQ. Germline trimming cut 2 bases from V and 0 bases from J; bases unmatched to any gene: 7. CDR3 length: 19 residues. In nucleotides, the CDR3 is TGTGCCAGCAGCTTAAGGGCTAGCGGGGGAGCCTCTGGGGCCAACGTCCTGACTTTC. As protein: CASSLRASGGASGANVLTF.

Comment on this clonotype: This could be a read error, since a much larger clone is one nucleotide away. The rearrangement uses TRBV19 and TRBJ1-1, with 7 positions matching TRBD1. The germline V gene has CDR1 LNHDA and CDR2 SQIVND (reference sequence). The CDR3 consists of 13 residues. CDR3 sequence (DNA): TGTGTCAGACGGGACAGCTTGAACACTGAAGCTTTCTTT. This codes for CVRRDSLNTEAFF. The variable domain in full, with the rest retrieved from reference TRBV19 and TRBJ1-1, is DGGITQSPKYLFRKEGQNVTLSCEQNLNHDAMYWYRQDPGQGLRLIYYSQIVNDFQKGDIAEGYSVSREKKESFPLTVTSAQKNPTAFYLCVRRDSLNTEAFFGQGTRLTVV.

To note about this clonotype: The junction and the germline gene differ at one end; a read error may be behind it. The chain recombines TRBV5-1 with TRBJ2-7; the D is unclear. The CDR3 is made up of 13 amino acids. CDR1 and CDR2 from the germline V gene are SGHRS and YFSETQ. The CDR3 region is CASSLCVDYEQYF. The CDR3 coding sequence is TGTGCCAGCAGCTTATGCGTTGATTACGAGCAGTACTTC.

The gene calls are TRBV7-2 and TRBJ2-7; D gene unclear. Germline V gene lookup returns CDR1 SGHTA and CDR2 FQGNSA. V was clipped by 5 bases and J by 12 bases, with 14 bases between them. The CDR3 sequence is 11 residues long. The CDR3 spells CASSQDRPLYF. The CDR3 region has the DNA TGTGCCAGCAGCCAAGATCGACCCTTGTACTTC.

This clonotype was detected only a few times. The V call is TRBV14, the J call TRBJ2-2; D is perhaps TRBD1 (5 bases). The CDR3 has 13 residues. Germline-derived CDR1 and CDR2 are SGHDN and FVKESK. V was shortened by 1 base and J by 9 bases, with 9 bases between the two germline ends. The CDR3 here is CASSQVQGRELFF. The CDR3 nucleotides read TGTGCCAGCAGCCAAGTCCAGGGCCGGGAGCTGTTTTTT.

V is TRBV20-1 and J is TRBJ2-7, with unresolved D. Looked up from germline, CDR1 is DFQATT and CDR2 is SNEGSKA (reference sequence). This CDR3 has 12 residues. Trimming pared 5 bases from V and 7 bases from J, leaving 15 bases between. The CDR3 protein is CSAPFGEGEQYF. DNA of the CDR3: TGCAGTGCTCCCTTTGGAGAAGGTGAGCAGTACTTC.

This clonotype was recorded once. The chain carries TRBV7-6 and TRBJ2-7, with 11 bases matching TRBD1. The CDR3 loop spans 16 amino acids. Germline loops: CDR1 SGHVS, CDR2 FNYEAQ. V shed 2 bases and J 3 bases; nucleotides not matched to a gene: 6. The CDR3 coding sequence is TGTGCCAGCAGCTTACACCCGGGACAGGGGGACTACGAGCAGTACTTC. Amino acids: CASSLHPGQGDYEQYF.

This clonotype was counted ten times or more. CDR3 in DNA: TGTGCCAGCAGCTTCCTCACAGGGGCCCAAGAGACCCAGTACTTC. Its protein product is CASSFLTGAQETQYF. The chain recombines TRBV7-2 with TRBJ2-5, with TRBD1 matching over 7 bases. V gave up 3 bases and J gave up 1 base; unmatched junction bases: 5. CDR1 and CDR2 from the germline V gene are SGHTA and FQGNSA. This CDR3 region has 15 residues.

This clonotype has at least ten counts. This rearrangement joins TRBV10-3 to TRBJ1-3, with a tentative D call TRBD1 (6 bases). The CDR3 extends over 15 amino acids. The V gene's germline CDR1 is ENHRY and CDR2 SYGVKD. V shed 6 bases and J shed 2 bases, with 14 bases lying between them. In nucleotides, the CDR3 is TGTGCCATCAGCGGAACAGGGAGTACTGGAAACACCATATATTTT. It specifies CAISGTGSTGNTIYF.

This clonotype was counted ten times or more. The chain uses TRBV7-9 and TRBJ1-2; TRBD1 agrees at 7 bases. V trimming: 5 bases; J trimming: 8 bases; junction bases outside the gene matches: 11. The CDR3 length is 14 residues. Germline CDR1 reads SEHNR; CDR2 reads FQNEAQ (reference sequence). In DNA, the CDR3 is TGTGCCAGCAGCCCAAGAAGGGGACAGTACGGCTACACCTTC. As protein: CASSPRRGQYGYTF.